Only a few counts were recorded for the clone carrying this T cell receptor (beta chain). What it recognizes is unknown. The library targeted TCRbeta and was prepared with unique molecular identifiers. TCRdb re-called the PCR reads with MiXCR, one entry per CDR3 protein. The sample carries about 500,000 distinct CDR3 sequences, more than 9.5% recorded once. This CDR3 is built from 15 residues. CDR1 MGHDK and CDR2 SYGVNS come from the germline V gene. Trimming took 1 base from V and 2 from J; bases not matched to a gene: 2. This specimen comes from a study of T-cell reconstitution after alpha-beta-depleted transplantation in children. Study findings and constraints: At around two months after transplant, the alpha-beta T cells were reportedly derived from several hundred expanded clones that came from non-depleted graft cells. Newly produced T cells mostly provided counts and TCRbeta diversity after one year, as hyperexpanded clones declined.

The TCR originated in a female patient aged 2-9 years who had a stem cell transplant for aplastic anemia, so the T cells may come from the graft donor. The sample consisted of PBMCs, mostly from graft donor cells, taken 180 days after TCRalphabeta/CD19-depleted stem cell transplant. The V and J genes are TRBV25-1 and TRBJ1-2, with 9 bases identical to TRBD1. CDR3 residues: CASSESGQGNYGYTF. In DNA form, the CDR3 reads TGTGCCAGCAGTGAATCTGGACAGGGGAACTATGGCTACACCTTC.